This paragraph covers one T cell receptor (beta chain) sequence. Its antigen is not known. V gave up 1 base and J gave up 2 bases, with 8 bases separating them. Germline assignment: CDR1 MGHRA and CDR2 YSYEKL. This CDR3 is 14 amino acids long. This specimen belongs to a study of T cells after yellow fever vaccination. Study-level points and caveats: When the response was secondary, it was weaker but reached its peak faster, day 5 versus 15.

TCRdb re-called the 5' RACE reads through MiXCR, storing one row per CDR3 protein. The sample records 230,000 or so distinct CDR3 sequences, 6.7% being singletons. The genes are TRBV4-1 and TRBJ2-5, with D perhaps assigned TRBD1 or TRBD2 (6 bases each). This TCR derives from a man between 25 and 39 years old who received the YFV17D yellow fever vaccine. The source was CD4+ T cells sorted from PBMCs, collected on the day of the yellow fever booster vaccination. The CDR3 region is CASSQVGGQETQYF. The CDR3 DNA reads as TGCGCCAGCAGCCAAGTAGGGGGGCAAGAGACCCAGTACTTC.